This T cell receptor beta chain originates from a study of cytomegalovirus exposure and HLA in healthy donors (dated by TCRdb to 2015 to 2018). Context from the whole study: According to an earlier analysis of several hundred of the donors, about 179 million T cells yielded 117 million unique TCR beta sequences and approximately 280 Gb of sequence data. An early release covering about 600 HLA-typed donors comprised roughly 300 gigabases of sequencing data and approximately 80 million unique TCR sequences. The genetic ancestry cluster associated with self-reported Caucasian donors included 70% to 85% of the 300 to 450 genotyped donors. The aim of the study was to test whether cataloging public T cell receptors could identify signatures of past pathogen exposure. The study used immunosequencing to profile the T cell repertoires of more than 650 subjects and linked those repertoires to cytomegalovirus serostatus. A separate validation cohort of roughly 130 different subjects was used in addition to the approximately 700-subject first cohort. To predict cytomegalovirus infection status, the study brought together high-throughput TCR immunosequencing, statistical association of individual TCRs with disease status, and machine learning. To study patterns of TCR occurrence, a later analysis re-analyzed previously published TCR beta repertoires from 550 to 800 donors and added high-resolution HLA genotyping. Rather than using new phenotypic data, the later analysis identified candidate immune exposures from TCR beta sequences and from how often those sequences occurred across donors. An earlier analysis of 587 of the donors used high-throughput TCR beta sequencing to judge whether each TCR beta V gene segment behaved as functional or pseudogenic. Donor age, sex, ethnicity and CMV serostatus were compiled together with the repertoire data. A later genetic analysis used genome-wide SNP genotypes for about three fifths of the 666 donors, treating that subset as a discovery cohort. All discovery cohort repertoires had been generated on a single sequencing platform. HLA typing covered class I and class II loci at four-digit resolution. Typing coverage differed by locus: A, B, C, DRB1 and DQB1 were typed in roughly 620-640 donors, DQA1 in roughly 510, DPA1 in around 600, and DPB1 in just under 480. Because of strong linkage in the cohort, 4 to 6 DR-DQ haplotypes were treated as single units for association and clustering. Across approximately 420 genotyped donors of the cohort, an average of about 240,000 unique TCR beta nucleotide sequences per donor were sequenced, and roughly 20% of those sequences were non-productive.

This clone has just one count. Its antigen specificity is not known. No much larger clone is present one base from it, and per-base qualities are unavailable. The library came from the immunoSEQ multiplex PCR assay. For the multiplex PCR, a mixture combining 60 forward primers for TCR Vbeta segments and 13 reverse primers for TCR Jbeta segments was used. A multiplex PCR assay on genomic DNA amplified the CDR3 region of rearranged TCR beta genes. On the Illumina HiSeq System, the amplified TCR beta libraries were sequenced as 87-base-pair reads. In the original analysis: A later analysis counted about 76 million unique TCR beta chains across the 650 to 800 repertoires, and some 11 million of these chains were shared by at least two donors. Raw reads were error-corrected and collapsed into unique sequences with a nearest-neighbor algorithm that merged closely related sequences to remove PCR and sequencing errors. CDR3 sequences were aligned to IMGT reference sequences to assign V, D and J gene segments. Each retained sequence needed at least a six-nucleotide match to both a V gene segment and a J gene segment. Rearrangements were called productive when the CDR3 lacked stop codons and stayed in frame with V and J; all others were non-productive. Following IMGT convention, CDR3 was defined as the stretch from the second conserved V-encoded cysteine to the conserved J-encoded phenylalanine. In an earlier analysis of around 540 of the donors, sequences lacking an unambiguous match to a single V gene segment were excluded. An earlier analysis of a few hundred of the donors called V segments functional above 56.7% productive rearrangements and segregating when the between-donor standard deviation exceeded 5%. A statistical classification framework was built to diagnose cytomegalovirus status from the catalog of TCR beta chain sequences. A later analysis assigned V and J genes by comparing TCR nucleotide sequences with IMGT/GENE-DB human TR gene sequences. In a later analysis, CDR3 sequences and most-parsimonious VDJ recombination scenarios were assigned using the TCRdist pipeline. A later analysis defined each TCR beta chain by its CDR3 amino acid sequence plus V-gene family, and excluded reads lacking a unique V-gene family. As a way to deal with suspected cross-contamination and a sequencing artifact, a later analysis dropped roughly 620 nucleotide sequences that were highly shared and had low generation probability. In a later analysis, a clonal expansion index was calculated for each public chain from normalized within-repertoire ranks of inferred template counts. In a later analysis, generation probabilities were computed with a VDJ recombination model fitted to out-of-frame rearrangements, and the resulting probabilities were checked against IGoR. Hypergeometric tests were used in a later analysis to score TCR-TCR, TCR-HLA and TCR-CMV co-occurrence, with a repertoire-size bias correction applied to the TCR pairs. A later analysis estimated false discovery rates by permuting HLA or CMV assignments 20 times. In a later analysis, co-occurring TCRs were grouped using DBSCAN, with TCRdist sequence similarity added in when clustering inside HLA-allele-positive subsets. For co-occurrence clustering, repertoires with fewer than 30,000 or more than 120,000 public chains were excluded, along with five or six repertoires with anomalous nucleotide sharing. TCRdb took over this immuneACCESS table, retaining in-frame rearrangements with V and J assigned. Such tables are incomplete; in checked studies, under half of the missing clones stem from an unresolved V gene, and the remainder is unexplained. Clone size and the V and J calls come from that table; the DNA yielded D and trimming. The sample table records about 160,000 clones; about four fifths of these occur just once. About 4.7% of the sample belongs to the ten largest clones.

The germline V gene encodes CDR1 SGHRS and CDR2 YFSETQ. A distance of 16 bases separates the germline ends of V and J, which lose 4 bases and 3 bases respectively. The CDR3 sequence holds 15 residues, the cysteine and phenylalanine included. This entry keeps only the CDR3 DNA: 45 bases, framed from base 1. The cohort comprised more than 550 healthy bone marrow donors. All cohort members were sampled while nominally healthy, although unrecorded immune exposures were likely present. The donor tested CMV seronegative and was one of the 352 seronegative cohort members. Every donor gave a peripheral blood sample, and the peripheral blood mononuclear cells from that sample were used for TCR beta sequencing. Genomic DNA was extracted from the blood cell samples with the Qiagen DNeasy Blood Extraction Kit. Results the study describes overall, beyond this receptor: Assigning TCR associations to individual alleles was difficult when HLA alleles, especially DR and DQ, strongly co-occurred. A cluster of highly shared sequence variants was judged likely to be a technical artifact of the sequencing pipeline. This cohort had only TCR beta chains sequenced, and the lack of alpha or paired-chain data limited which features could be detected. A later analysis found that HLA-associated TCR beta chains were more clonally expanded and had lower generation probabilities than equally common non-associated chains. In a later analysis, TCR association rates were found to vary across HLA loci, with the most associated TCRs seen for DRB1 alleles and the fewest for HLA-C alleles. A later analysis associated 16,951 TCR beta sequences with specific HLA alleles at a false discovery rate of 0.05. The only immune exposure information available for the cohort was CMV serostatus. Most TCR sequences were observed very rarely across donors, whereas some public TCRs were present in many individuals. The study gave a list of about 170 TCR beta chains associated with cytomegalovirus. HLA typing was unavailable for some donors at each locus, so association tests used only the typed subset. In vitro tests confirmed that three of the cytomegalovirus-associated TCR beta chains recognize cytomegalovirus antigens. According to a later analysis, parvovirus B19, influenza, CMV and Epstein-Barr virus appeared linked to several top co-occurrence clusters. Linkage disequilibrium might explain the correlated functional status among segregating V segments, but an unknown experimental factor could not be ruled out. According to a later analysis, most CMV-associated TCR beta chains appeared to be HLA-restricted, and the HLA associations seemed to be driven largely by CMV exposure. The presence/absence analyses assumed that sequencing depth was roughly uniform across donors, and that assumption may not be true. An earlier analysis of some 590 of the donors showed that most TCR beta V segments appeared in productive rearrangements either about 90% or about 30% of the time, which broadly matched IMGT annotations. In both the original and validation cohorts, the classifier was reported to diagnose cytomegalovirus status with high specificity and sensitivity. Because counts were too low, some 17 rarely observed V segments, including chromosome 9 orphons, were excluded from the earlier analysis of 587 of the donors. The 87-base-pair reads could not distinguish some IMGT-functional V segments, including TRBV6-2 and TRBV6-3, so those segments were excluded. An association between a missense DCLRE1C variant and V-gene and J-gene trimming of TCR beta chains was found in a later genetic analysis and replicated in an independent cohort. The authors suggested that the approach could potentially be generalized to other disease states and immunological phenotypes. A later genetic analysis reported fewer N-insertions in productive TCRs among donors in an Asian-associated ancestry cluster than the roughly 700-donor mean. A further reported finding was that TCR beta sequences accurately predicted the HLA-A and HLA-B alleles for most subjects in the first cohort.

The receptor chain draws on TRBV5-1 and TRBJ1-1; no D gene call is confident. Sequenced material: PBMCs. The source is a man aged 25-45 years in good health and CMV-seronegative. In nucleotides, the sequence is TGCGCCAGCAGCCCACATAAAACGGCGGACACTGAAGCTTTCTTT. Translated, it gives CASSPHKTADTEAFF.